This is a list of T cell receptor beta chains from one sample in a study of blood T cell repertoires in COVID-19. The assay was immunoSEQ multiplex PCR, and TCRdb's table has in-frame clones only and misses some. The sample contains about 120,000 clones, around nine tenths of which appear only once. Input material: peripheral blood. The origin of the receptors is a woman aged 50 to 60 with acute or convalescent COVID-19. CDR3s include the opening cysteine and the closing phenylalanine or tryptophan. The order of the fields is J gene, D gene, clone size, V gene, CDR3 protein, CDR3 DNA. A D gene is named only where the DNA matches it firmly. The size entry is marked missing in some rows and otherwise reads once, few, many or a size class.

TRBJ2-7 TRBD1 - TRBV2 CASSTRQGVRYEQYF TGTGCCAGCAGTACTCGACAGGGCGTCCGCTACGAGCAGTACTTC
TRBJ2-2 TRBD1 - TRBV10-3 CAISTRDRELVGELFF TGTGCCATCAGTACCCGGGACAGGGAGTTGGTCGGGGAGCTGTTTTTT
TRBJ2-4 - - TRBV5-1 CASSLISGPNIQYF TGCGCCAGCAGCTTGATTTCAGGGCCAAACATTCAGTACTTC
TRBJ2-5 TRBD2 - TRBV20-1 CSASLASGGKETQYF TGCAGTGCTAGTCTGGCTAGCGGGGGGAAAGAGACCCAGTACTTC
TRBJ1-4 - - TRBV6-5 CASSYSAGFNEKLFF TGTGCCAGCAGTTACTCAGCAGGGTTTAATGAAAAACTGTTTTTT
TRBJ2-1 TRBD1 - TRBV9 CASSVTGDNEQFF TGTGCCAGCAGCGTGACAGGGGACAATGAGCAGTTCTTC
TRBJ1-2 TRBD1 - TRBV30 CAWSGQGIRGYTF TGTGCCTGGAGCGGACAGGGGATAAGGGGCTACACCTTC
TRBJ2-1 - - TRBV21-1 CASRKCTSGHHSYNEQFF TGTGCCAGCAGGAAATGTACTAGCGGGCACCATTCCTACAATGAGCAGTTCTTC
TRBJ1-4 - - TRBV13 CASSLQGHEEKLFF TGTGCCAGCAGCCTACAGGGCCACGAGGAAAAACTGTTTTTT
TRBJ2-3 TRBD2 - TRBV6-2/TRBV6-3 CASSYGTGGPPDTQYF TGTGCCAGCAGTTACGGGACGGGGGGGCCCCCAGATACGCAGTATTTT
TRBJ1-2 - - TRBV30 CAWSPPGQTLGYTF TGTGCCTGGTCCCCGCCCGGACAAACGTTGGGCTACACCTTC
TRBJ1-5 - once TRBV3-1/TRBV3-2 CASSQGGNQPQHF TGTGCCAGCAGCCAGGGGGGAAATCAGCCCCAGCATTTT
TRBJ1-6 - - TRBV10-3 CAISERGGSSYNSPLHF TGTGCCATCAGTGAGAGGGGAGGTAGCTCCTATAATTCACCCCTCCACTTT